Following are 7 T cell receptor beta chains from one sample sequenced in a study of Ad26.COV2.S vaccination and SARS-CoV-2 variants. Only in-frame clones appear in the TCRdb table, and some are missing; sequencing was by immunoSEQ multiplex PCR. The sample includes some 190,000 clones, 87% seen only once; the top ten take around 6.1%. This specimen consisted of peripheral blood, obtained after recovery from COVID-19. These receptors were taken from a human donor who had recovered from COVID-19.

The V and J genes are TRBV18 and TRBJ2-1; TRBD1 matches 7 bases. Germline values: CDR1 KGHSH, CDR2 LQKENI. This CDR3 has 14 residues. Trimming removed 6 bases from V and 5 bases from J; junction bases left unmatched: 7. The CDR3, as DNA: TGTGCCAGCTCTCAACTCGACAGGGACAATGAGCAGTTCTTC. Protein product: CASSQLDRDNEQFF.

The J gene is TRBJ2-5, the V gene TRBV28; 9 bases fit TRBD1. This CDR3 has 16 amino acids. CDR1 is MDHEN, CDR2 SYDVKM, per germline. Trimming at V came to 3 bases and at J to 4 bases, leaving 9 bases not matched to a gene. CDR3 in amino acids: CASSFSLTGGGETQYF. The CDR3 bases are TGTGCCAGCAGTTTCTCACTGACAGGGGGAGGAGAGACCCAGTACTTC.

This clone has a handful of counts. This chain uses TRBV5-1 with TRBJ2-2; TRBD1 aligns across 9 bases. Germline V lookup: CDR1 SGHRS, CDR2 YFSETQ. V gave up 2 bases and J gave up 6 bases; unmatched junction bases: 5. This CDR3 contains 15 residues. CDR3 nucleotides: TGCGCCAGCAGCTTCGGGACAGGGCATGCCGGGGAGCTGTTTTTT. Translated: CASSFGTGHAGELFF.

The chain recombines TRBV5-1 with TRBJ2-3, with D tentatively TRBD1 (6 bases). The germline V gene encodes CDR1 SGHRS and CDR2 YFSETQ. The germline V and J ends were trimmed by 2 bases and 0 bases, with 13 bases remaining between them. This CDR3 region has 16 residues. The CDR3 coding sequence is TGCGCCAGCAGCTTAGCACAGGGTGCTAGCACAGATACGCAGTATTTT. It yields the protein CASSLAQGASTDTQYF.

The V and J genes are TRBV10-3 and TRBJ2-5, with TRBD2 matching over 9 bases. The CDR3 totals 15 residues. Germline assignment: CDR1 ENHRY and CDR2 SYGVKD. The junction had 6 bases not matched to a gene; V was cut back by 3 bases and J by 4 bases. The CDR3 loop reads CAISDAGGLGETQYF. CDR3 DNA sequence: TGTGCCATCAGTGATGCGGGGGGGCTGGGAGAGACCCAGTACTTC.

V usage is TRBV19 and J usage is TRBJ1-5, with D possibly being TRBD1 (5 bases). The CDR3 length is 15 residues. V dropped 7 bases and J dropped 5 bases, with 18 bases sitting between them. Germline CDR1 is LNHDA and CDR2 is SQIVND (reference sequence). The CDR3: CASKGTRMGDQPQHF. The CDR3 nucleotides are TGTGCCAGTAAGGGGACCCGGATGGGCGATCAGCCCCAGCATTTT.

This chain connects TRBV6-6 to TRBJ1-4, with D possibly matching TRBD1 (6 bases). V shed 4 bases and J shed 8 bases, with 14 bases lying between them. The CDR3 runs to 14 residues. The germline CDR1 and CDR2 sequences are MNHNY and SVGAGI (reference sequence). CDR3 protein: CASSSVTGWEKLFF. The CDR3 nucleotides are TGTGCCAGCAGTTCTGTTACAGGGTGGGAAAAACTGTTTTTT.